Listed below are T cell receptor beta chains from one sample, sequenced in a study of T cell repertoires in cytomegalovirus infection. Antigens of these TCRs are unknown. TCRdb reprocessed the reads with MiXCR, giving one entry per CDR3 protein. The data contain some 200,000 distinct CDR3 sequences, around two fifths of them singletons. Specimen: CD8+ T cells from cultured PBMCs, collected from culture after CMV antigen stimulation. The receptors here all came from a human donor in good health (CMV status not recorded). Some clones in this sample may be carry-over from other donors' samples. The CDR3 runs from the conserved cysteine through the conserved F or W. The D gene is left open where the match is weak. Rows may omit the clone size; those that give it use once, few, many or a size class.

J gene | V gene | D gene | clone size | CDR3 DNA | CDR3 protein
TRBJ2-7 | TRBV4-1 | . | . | TGCGCCAGCAGCCAGGTCGGGGGTCAGACCTACGAGCAGTACTTC | CASSQVGGQTYEQYF
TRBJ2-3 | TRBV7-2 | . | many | TGTGCCTGCAGTAGAGGGCTGGCCCTCACAGATACGCAGTATTTT | CACSRGLALTDTQYF
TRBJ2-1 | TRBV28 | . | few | TGTGCCTCTCAGCCCCTTCCCGACCGGGACTCCTACAATGAGCAGTTCTTC | CASQPLPDRDSYNEQFF
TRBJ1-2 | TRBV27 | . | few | TGTGCCAGCAGTTTATCCCCGCGGGGAAACTATGGCTACACCTTC | CASSLSPRGNYGYTF
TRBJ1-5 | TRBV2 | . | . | TGTGCCAGCAGTGAATTCAGGGCAAACAATCAGCCCCAGCATTTT | CASSEFRANNQPQHF
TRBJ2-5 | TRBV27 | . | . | TGTGCCAGCAGTTTATTCCCTATTGATGAGGAAGAGACCCAGTACTTC | CASSLFPIDEEETQYF
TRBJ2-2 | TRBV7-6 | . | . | TGTGCCAGCAGTGCAGGGGACACCGGGGAGCTGTTTTTT | CASSAGDTGELFF
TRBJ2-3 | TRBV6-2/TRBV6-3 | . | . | TGTGCCACGGCGGCGAGCACAGATACGCAGTATTTT | CATAASTDTQYF
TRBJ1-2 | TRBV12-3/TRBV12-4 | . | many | TGTGCCAGCAGGCTCTATGATATTGGTCGTCGGAGCTATGGCTACACCTTC | CASRLYDIGRRSYGYTF
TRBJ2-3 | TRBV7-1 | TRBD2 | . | TGTGCCAGCAGCTCGACTGTTGGGACTAGCGGGGGACCCACAGATATGCAGTATTTT | CASSSTVGTSGGPTDMQYF
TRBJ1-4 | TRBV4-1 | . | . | TGCGCCAGCAGCCCCGTGGTCGACAAGCCGGGTGAAAAACTGTTTTTT | CASSPVVDKPGEKLFF